The source of this T cell receptor beta chain is a study of blood T cells in healthy people across ages. Turning to this clonotype: Its antigen is as yet unknown.

Healthy Caucasians from Russia aged about 6 to 100 served as donors. Trimming removed 3 bases at V and 11 bases at J, with 20 bases between. This CDR3 region has 15 residues. Per germline, CDR1 DFQATT and CDR2 SNEGSKA (reference sequence). Overall study results and limits: A conclusive naive versus antigen-experienced comparison was prevented by the unsorted PBMCs. The percentage of naive T cells correlated strongly with TCR beta diversity. Investigators viewed diversity estimates from one million T cells as underestimates, the study reported.

Alongside a J-beta primer mix, a sample-barcoded 5' primer served in a second PCR lasting roughly 6 to 11 cycles. TCRdb analysed the 5' RACE reads with MiXCR anew, one entry per CDR3 protein. The data contain about 1.4 million distinct CDR3 sequences, approximately 59% of them seen just once; the ten biggest clones take up 6.5% to 8.5%. The receptor comes from a young man in good health. The rearrangement uses TRBV20-1 and TRBJ1-6; perhaps TRBD1 as D (6 bases). Material: blood. Written as DNA, the CDR3 is TGCAGTGCTAGGGCTGGACGGCAGGGGAAGGCACCCCTCCACTTT. This gives the protein CSARAGRQGKAPLHF.